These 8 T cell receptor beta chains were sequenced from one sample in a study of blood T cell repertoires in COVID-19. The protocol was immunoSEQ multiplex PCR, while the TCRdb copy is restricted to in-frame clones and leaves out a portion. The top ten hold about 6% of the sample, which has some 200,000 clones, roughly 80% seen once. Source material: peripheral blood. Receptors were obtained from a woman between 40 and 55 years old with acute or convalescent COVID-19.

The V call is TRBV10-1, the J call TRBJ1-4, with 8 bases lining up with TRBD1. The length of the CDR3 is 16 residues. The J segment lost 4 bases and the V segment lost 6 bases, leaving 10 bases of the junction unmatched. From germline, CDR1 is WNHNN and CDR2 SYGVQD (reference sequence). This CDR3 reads CASRPDRAVLNEKLFF. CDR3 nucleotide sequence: TGCGCCAGCAGGCCGGACAGGGCGGTTCTTAATGAAAAACTGTTTTTT.

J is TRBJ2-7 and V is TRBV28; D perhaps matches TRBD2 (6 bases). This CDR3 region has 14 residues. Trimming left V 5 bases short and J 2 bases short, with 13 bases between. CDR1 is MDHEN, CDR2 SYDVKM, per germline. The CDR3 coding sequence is TGTGCCAGCAGTAAGATAGCGGAGCCCTACGAGCAGTACTTC. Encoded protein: CASSKIAEPYEQYF.

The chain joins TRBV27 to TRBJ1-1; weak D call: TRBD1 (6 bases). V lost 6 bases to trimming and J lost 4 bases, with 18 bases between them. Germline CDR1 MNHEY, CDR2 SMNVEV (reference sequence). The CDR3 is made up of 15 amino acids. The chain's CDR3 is CASSHYREGGTEAFF. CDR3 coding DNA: TGTGCCAGCAGCCATTACAGGGAGGGAGGCACTGAAGCTTTCTTT.

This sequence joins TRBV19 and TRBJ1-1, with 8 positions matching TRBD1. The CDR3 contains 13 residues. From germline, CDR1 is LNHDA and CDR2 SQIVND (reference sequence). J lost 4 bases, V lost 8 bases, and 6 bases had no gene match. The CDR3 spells CASRDRRSTEAFF. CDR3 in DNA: TGTGCCAGTCGGGACAGGCGTTCCACTGAAGCTTTCTTT.

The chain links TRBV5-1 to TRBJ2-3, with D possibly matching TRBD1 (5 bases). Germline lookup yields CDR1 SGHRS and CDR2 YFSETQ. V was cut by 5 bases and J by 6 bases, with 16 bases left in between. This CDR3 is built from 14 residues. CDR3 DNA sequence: TGCGCCAGCAGTCTTGGGCAGGGTCGGGATACGCAGTATTTT. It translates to CASSLGQGRDTQYF.

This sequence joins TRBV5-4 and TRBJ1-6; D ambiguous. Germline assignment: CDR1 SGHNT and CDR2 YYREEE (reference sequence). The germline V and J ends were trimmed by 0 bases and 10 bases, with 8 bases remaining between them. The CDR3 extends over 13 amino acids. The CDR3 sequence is CASSLGTGSPLHF. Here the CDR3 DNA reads TGTGCCAGCAGCTTGGGAACGGGGTCACCCCTCCACTTT.

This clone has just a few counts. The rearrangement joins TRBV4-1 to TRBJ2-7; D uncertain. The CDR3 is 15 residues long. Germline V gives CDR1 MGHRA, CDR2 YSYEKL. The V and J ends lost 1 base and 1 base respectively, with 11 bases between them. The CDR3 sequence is CASSQGVLESYEQYF. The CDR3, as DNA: TGCGCCAGCAGCCAAGGAGTTTTGGAGTCCTACGAGCAGTACTTC.

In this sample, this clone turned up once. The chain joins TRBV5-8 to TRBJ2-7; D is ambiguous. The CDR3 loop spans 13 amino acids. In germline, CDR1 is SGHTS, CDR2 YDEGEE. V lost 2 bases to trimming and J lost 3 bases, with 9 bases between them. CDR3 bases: TGTGCCAGCAGCTTAGGCAGGTACTACGAGCAGTACTTC. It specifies CASSLGRYYEQYF. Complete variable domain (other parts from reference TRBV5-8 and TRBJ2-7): EAGVTQSPTHLIKTRGQQATLRCSPISGHTSVYWYQQALGLGLQFLLWYDEGEERNRGNFPPRFSGRQFPNYSSELNVNALELEDSALYLCASSLGRYYEQYFGPGTRLTVT.